These 21 T cell receptor beta chains originate from one sample sequenced in a study of blood T cell repertoires in COVID-19. The data were produced by immunoSEQ multiplex PCR, yet TCRdb's version contains in-frame clones alone and is incomplete. Found here are a few hundred thousand clones, more than 75% of them singletons; the top ten hold roughly 9.8%. The sample was peripheral blood. The receptor set was obtained from a man aged 40-49 years who had recovered from COVID-19.

The chain combines TRBV19 with TRBJ2-3, with TRBD1 as a possible D gene (6 bases). The V and J ends lost 3 bases and 5 bases respectively, with 9 bases between them. The CDR3 sequence is 13 residues long. CDR1 is LNHDA, CDR2 SQIVND, per germline (reference sequence). The CDR3 region is CASSIGGRDTQYF. The CDR3 DNA reads as TGTGCCAGTAGTATTGGGGGCCGAGATACGCAGTATTTT.

The chain recombines TRBV7-8 with TRBJ1-4, with D possibly TRBD1 on 6 matching bases. There are 14 residues in the CDR3. The V gene lost 6 bases and the J gene lost 13 bases, with 21 bases spanning the gap. Germline CDR1 reads SGHVS; CDR2 reads FQNEAQ. The CDR3 loop is CASRTQGLVGGLFF. The CDR3 DNA reads TGTGCCAGCAGGACGCAGGGGCTGGTAGGGGGACTGTTTTTT.

The table lists this clone with a few counts. This rearrangement joins TRBV5-4 to TRBJ2-7; the match to TRBD1 covers 7 bases. Germline CDR1 reads SGHNT; CDR2 reads YYREEE (reference sequence). The CDR3 covers 14 residues. After removal of 3 bases from V and 2 bases from J, the junction contained 5 bases not matched to a gene. The CDR3 loop reads CASSSQDRPYEQYF. The DNA of the CDR3 is TGTGCCAGCAGCTCCCAGGACAGGCCCTACGAGCAGTACTTC.

The chain links TRBV6-6 to TRBJ1-6; 7 bases are a match to TRBD1. In germline, CDR1 is MNHNY, CDR2 SVGAGI (reference sequence). This CDR3 has 15 residues. The J segment lost 7 bases and the V segment lost 5 bases, leaving 8 bases of the junction unmatched. CDR3 loop: CASSTGTVYNSPLHF. The CDR3 DNA is TGTGCCAGCAGTACGGGGACAGTGTACAATTCACCCCTCCACTTT.

This sequence joins TRBV14 and TRBJ1-3; no reliable D call. Per the germline V gene, CDR1 is SGHDN and CDR2 is FVKESK. The CDR3 covers 15 residues. Trimming cost V 4 bases and J 3 bases, with 13 bases left between them. The CDR3 bases are TGTGCCAGCAGCCCAAGGACGCGGGGTGGAAACACCATATATTTT. Its translation: CASSPRTRGGNTIYF.

This chain joins TRBV19 and TRBJ1-5, with D hard to call. The CDR3 extends over 14 amino acids. CDR1 is LNHDA, CDR2 SQIVND, per germline (reference sequence). The ends were cut back, 2 bases at V and 3 bases at J, with 8 bases in the middle. CDR3 in amino acids: CASSIPGYNQPQHF. CDR3 in DNA: TGTGCCAGTAGTATACCCGGTTACAATCAGCCCCAGCATTTT.

The J gene is TRBJ2-7, the V gene TRBV5-1; 7 bases fit TRBD1. V trimming: 7 bases; J trimming: 3 bases; junction bases outside the gene matches: 7. This CDR3 has 13 amino acids. CDR1 and CDR2 (germline): SGHRS, YFSETQ. The CDR3 reads CASAQGQNYEQYF. For the CDR3, the DNA is TGCGCCAGCGCCCAGGGACAGAACTACGAGCAGTACTTC.

The rearrangement uses TRBV9 and TRBJ2-7; D possibly corresponds to TRBD2 (6 bases). The CDR3 contains 18 residues. The V end lost 3 bases, the J end lost 7 bases, and 29 bases lay between the germline ends. The germline V gene has CDR1 SGDLS and CDR2 YYNGEE. This CDR3 is CASSGGNSPEGPRGEQYF. CDR3 coding DNA: TGTGCCAGCAGCGGGGGCAACTCACCTGAGGGCCCACGGGGGGAGCAGTACTTC.

The rearrangement links TRBV5-1 to TRBJ2-7; D is undetermined. Germline V lookup: CDR1 SGHRS, CDR2 YFSETQ. V gave up 5 bases and J gave up 2 bases, with 11 bases separating them. The CDR3 runs to 13 residues. Here the CDR3 reads CASRGDNPYEQYF. The DNA for the CDR3 is TGCGCCAGCAGGGGCGACAATCCCTACGAGCAGTACTTC.

This clone was observed a few times. V usage is TRBV11-2 and J usage is TRBJ2-1; unclear D gene. Looked up from germline, CDR1 is SGHAT and CDR2 is FQNNGV. This CDR3 has 17 residues. Trimming took off 1 base at V and 0 bases at J, with 13 bases between the two ends. The CDR3: CASSLGLRPSSYNEQFF. In nucleotides, the CDR3 is TGTGCCAGCAGCTTAGGGCTCAGGCCGAGCTCCTACAATGAGCAGTTCTTC.

The rearrangement joins TRBV7-8 to TRBJ2-4, with 9 positions matching TRBD1. This CDR3 region has 17 residues. Germline CDR1 is SGHVS and CDR2 is FQNEAQ. The trim removed 5 bases at V and 0 bases at J, leaving 8 bases unmatched. CDR3 region: CASSPRTGELAKNIQYF. The DNA for the CDR3 is TGTGCCAGCAGCCCTCGGACAGGGGAATTAGCCAAAAACATTCAGTACTTC.

V and J are TRBV10-3 and TRBJ1-5, with 7 bases aligning to TRBD1. In germline, CDR1 is ENHRY, CDR2 SYGVKD. V shed 3 bases, J shed 2 bases, and the junction held 1 base outside the gene matches. The CDR3 sequence is 14 residues long. The CDR3 spells CAISEGQGNQPQHF. CDR3 nucleotide sequence: TGTGCCATCAGTGAAGGACAGGGCAATCAGCCCCAGCATTTT.

The V gene is TRBV6-6, the J gene TRBJ1-4, with D possibly matching TRBD1 (6 bases). This CDR3 spans 18 amino acids. CDR1 is MNHNY, CDR2 SVGAGI, per germline (reference sequence). Trimming stripped 5 bases from V and 2 bases from J, with 21 bases between. CDR3 sequence: CASSLIKGQSRTNEKLFF. Written as DNA, the CDR3 is TGTGCCAGCAGTCTTATCAAGGGACAATCCCGCACTAATGAAAAACTGTTTTTT.

This CDR3 reads CASSGAETLPHGYTF. In DNA, the CDR3 is TGTGCCAGCAGTGGGGCGGAGACGCTACCTCATGGCTACACCTTC. The chain links TRBV7-9 to TRBJ1-2; D might be TRBD1 (5 bases). The germline V gene has CDR1 SEHNR and CDR2 FQNEAQ (reference sequence). The CDR3 runs 15 residues. Trimming pared 6 bases from V and 6 bases from J, leaving 20 bases between. Filled out from reference TRBV7-9 and TRBJ1-2, the complete variable domain reads DTGVSQNPRHKITKRGQNVTFRCDPISEHNRLYWYRQTLGQGPEFLTYFQNEAQLEKSRLLSDRFSAERPKGSFSTLEIQRTEQGDSAMYLCASSGAETLPHGYTFGSGTRLTVV.

The chain employs TRBV9 and TRBJ2-2; no firm D call. Between the trimmed V and J ends, which lost 0 bases and 1 base, there was a span of 4 bases. The germline V gene encodes CDR1 SGDLS and CDR2 YYNGEE. CDR3 length equals 14 residues. The DNA for the CDR3 is TGTGCCAGCAGCGTAGACGGGAACACCGGGGAGCTGTTTTTT. Protein product: CASSVDGNTGELFF.

The V call is TRBV30, the J call TRBJ2-2; a possible D gene is TRBD1 (5 bases). V lost 4 bases and J lost 3, with 9 bases in between. The germline gives CDR1 GTSNPN, CDR2 SVGIG (reference sequence). There are 13 residues in the CDR3. The CDR3 nucleotides are TGTGCCTGGACCCCAGGGCACACCGGGGAGCTGTTTTTT. Amino acids: CAWTPGHTGELFF.

This clone was detected only a few times. J is TRBJ1-2 and V is TRBV27; 8 nucleotides align to TRBD1. Germline CDR1 is MNHEY and CDR2 is SMNVEV (reference sequence). The length of the CDR3 is 14 residues. V dropped 5 bases and J dropped 4; count of bases not matched to a gene: 6. The CDR3 sequence is CASSTQGAGYGYTF. CDR3 DNA: TGTGCCAGCAGTACTCAGGGGGCTGGCTATGGCTACACCTTC.

The chain employs TRBV18 and TRBJ2-1; 9 nucleotides align to TRBD1. The V and J ends lost 4 bases and 6 bases, in that order; junction bases with no gene match: 7. The CDR3 totals 15 residues. The germline gives CDR1 KGHSH, CDR2 LQKENI. In DNA form, the CDR3 reads TGTGCCAGCTCACGTACTCGGGACAGGGCCAATGAGCAGTTCTTC. Protein: CASSRTRDRANEQFF.

CDR3 protein: CASSEFPGQGVRGTEAFF. The CDR3 DNA reads TGTGCCAGCAGTGAGTTTCCCGGACAGGGCGTAAGGGGGACTGAAGCTTTCTTT. This chain links TRBV6-1 with TRBJ1-1; 8 nucleotides agree with TRBD1. The CDR3 spans 18 residues. Germline V gene sequence: CDR1 MNHNS, CDR2 SASEGT. Trimming removed 3 bases from V and 5 bases from J; junction bases left unmatched: 17.

As to this clone: Other DNA sequences in this sample translate to the same CDR3. This chain connects TRBV20-1 to TRBJ2-7; D might be TRBD2 (6 bases). Germline lookup yields CDR1 DFQATT and CDR2 SNEGSKA (reference sequence). The CDR3 contains 11 residues. Trimming removed 6 bases from V and 4 bases from J, with 10 bases in between. CDR3 nucleotides: TGCAGTGCGAGGGACTCATACGAGCAGTACTTC. This translates into CSARDSYEQYF.

V gene TRBV15 combines with J gene TRBJ2-7, with TRBD1 matching over 7 bases. V gave up 5 bases and J gave up 0 bases; unmatched junction bases: 7. Germline V gene lookup returns CDR1 LNHNV and CDR2 YYDKDF (reference sequence). The CDR3 extends over 15 amino acids. The CDR3 loop reads CATSLRTGSSYEQYF. Here the CDR3 DNA reads TGTGCCACCAGCCTCCGGACAGGAAGCTCCTACGAGCAGTACTTC.